This entry features one TCR beta chain sequence. Its cognate antigen has yet to be identified. This specimen belongs to a study of monozygotic twins with inflammatory bowel disease (dated by TCRdb to the late 2010s). Broadly, across the study: In total, approximately 28 monozygotic twin pairs made up the full study: 19 Danish pairs, all IBD-discordant, plus nine German pairs, of which four were IBD-concordant and five were IBD-discordant. Within discordant pairs, disease-associated traits were sought mainly by comparing IBD patients with their genetically identical healthy co-twins. Each individual had, on average, about 151 000 unique TCRalpha sequences and 181 000 unique TCRbeta sequences available for analysis. What the research found in general, with its limitations: Because patients received different immunosuppressive treatments, the repertoires may have picked up extra background noise and variability between individuals. No difference in repertoire similarity was observed between concordant and discordant twins, possibly owing to limited statistical power. Compared with healthy twins, IBD patients shared fewer clonotypes with other individuals, and the difference was most pronounced in patients with signs of disease activity. The results gave no support for a single strong signal or clonotype linked to IBD. The analysis was unable to tell apart different T cell subtypes. TCRbeta repertoire diversity, by inverse Simpson index, was decreased in IBD patients compared with their healthy co-twins.

From each donor, an approximately 2.4 ml peripheral blood sample was collected into PAXgene tubes and kept at -80 degrees C. Without T cell sorting, total RNA was isolated from whole blood using the PAXgene blood miRNA kit on an automated QIAcube. Deep TCRalpha and TCRbeta repertoire profiling with unique molecular barcoding was performed on peripheral blood of monozygotic twin pairs concordant or discordant for inflammatory bowel disease. Smoking habits were recorded for all twin pairs, and each individual was classified as a current, former or never smoker. Library method: 5' RACE. Preparation of each TCR library used roughly 3.5 ug of total RNA. For each sample, cDNA was synthesized in eight separate reactions using SMARTScribe reverse transcriptase. During cDNA synthesis, unique molecular identifiers containing a 6-nucleotide sample barcode were introduced by template switching. Amplification of TCRalpha and TCRbeta cDNA involved two nested PCRs of 16 and 9 cycles, and each PCR was followed by bead purification. Before amplification, the cDNA was treated with uracil DNA-glycosylase and purified using the QIAquick PCR purification kit. The second PCR was the step at which Illumina TruSeq-compatible adapters and sample-specific barcodes were added. TapeStation and Qubit were used to check library quality and concentration, and 5 to 6.5 ng of each library was pooled. Sequencing of pooled libraries was carried out on an Illumina HiSeq2500 single-index Rapid Run using 2 x 100 bp reads and custom sequencing primers. As for how the authors treated the data: PCR and sequencing errors were corrected by UMI-based consensus assembly using MiGEC version 1.2.6. MiXCR version 2.1.1 handled V(D)J alignment, clonotype assembly and CDR3 extraction. To normalise gene usage, clonotype sharing and MAIT/NKT TCR abundance, the analysis used the top 1000, 10 000 and 20 000 clonotypes per sample. Diversity was computed as the inverse Simpson index with the vegan R package after downsampling to 27 000 UMIs. Paired Mann-Whitney U tests on discordant twin pairs were used, with Benjamini-Hochberg multiple-testing correction. TCRdb reprocessed the reads and assigns one entry to each CDR3 protein sequence, leaving out DNA. The V and J calls, along with clone size, are taken from TCRdb and not from the paper's own processing. The sample's records list 440,000 or so distinct CDR3 sequences. 2% to 2.5% of the sample lies in the top ten.

According to the germline V gene, CDR1 reads MDHEN and CDR2 reads SYDVKM. The CDR3 has 17 amino acids, counting the end cysteine and phenylalanine. Only the protein is available. This sequence uses TRBV28 and TRBJ2-4; lacking DNA, the TRBD2 call made by TCRdb goes unchecked. Sequenced input: blood. The clonotype was recovered from a human donor with ulcerative colitis or Crohn's disease, or a healthy co-twin of an affected twin (not recorded which). CDR3 region: CASSFLAGSLAKNIQYF. The CDR3, completed at both ends by the reference TRBV28 and TRBJ2-4 genes, gives the full variable domain DVKVTQSSRYLVKRTGEKVFLECVQDMDHENMFWYRQDPGLGLRLIYFSYDVKMKEKGDIPEGYSVSREKKERFSLILESASTNQTSMYLCASSFLAGSLAKNIQYFGAGTRLSVL.